Sequencing of this TCR beta chain was carried out in a study of T cells in Graves' hyperthyroidism and ophthalmopathy. Study findings and constraints: The model predicted ophthalmopathy a median around seven months before onset.

In making diagnoses, clinical symptoms, serum thyroxine and TRAb, thyroid ultrasound and orbital computed tomography were all used. What was amplified from RNA transcripts were TCR beta CDR3 regions. Researchers ran a first-round RT-PCR on the TCR CDR3 using the HTBI primer set. TCRdb redid the calling of the multiplex PCR reads with MiXCR, one entry per CDR3 protein. The data show around 430,000 distinct CDR3 sequences, 14% to 15% seen once. This clonotype was picked up many times. Its target is not known. This CDR3 region has 19 residues. Germline V lookup: CDR1 MGHRA, CDR2 YSYEKL. V dropped 4 bases and J dropped 5; count of bases not matched to a gene: 19.

This TCR derives from a woman aged 25-40 years with Graves' hyperthyroidism. Source material: blood. J is TRBJ2-1 and V is TRBV4-1; TRBD2 aligns across 8 bases. The CDR3 is CASSPPRDREGGRDNEQFF. CDR3 bases: TGCGCCAGCAGCCCCCCAAGGGACCGGGAGGGAGGAAGGGACAATGAGCAGTTCTTC.